This T cell receptor beta chain appears in the sequencing data of a study of identical twins. The CDR3 covers 16 residues. The V gene lost 6 bases and the J gene lost 4 bases, with 21 bases spanning the gap. The germline V gene encodes CDR1 SNHLY and CDR2 FYNNEI. For this clonotype: Antigen: not known.

A universal primer site came from template switching; cDNA carried unique molecular identifiers. MiXCR, applied by TCRdb to the 5' RACE reads, yields one record per CDR3 protein. This repertoire shows 1.5 million to 2 million distinct CDR3 sequences, around 29% found once; its top ten account for under 0.35%. Broader study findings: Insertion counts were lower in abundant cord blood beta clonotypes, a trend that memory repertoires did not show.

The chain couples TRBV2 to TRBJ2-5, with a possible D match to TRBD2 (6 bases). Sequencing was performed on cord blood. The source of this sequence is a newborn girl in good health. CDR3 DNA: TGTGCCAGCAGGAAAATAGGGCTAGCGTTGATAGAGACCCAGTACTTC. It codes for CASRKIGLALIETQYF.